This entry concerns a single T cell receptor beta chain. Antigen specificity is unknown. This entry belongs to a study of STAT3 mutations in large granular lymphocyte leukemia. Study observations and caveats: At least one immunodominant TCR beta clonotype appeared in every T-cell large granular lymphocyte leukemia patient.

The protocol was immunoSEQ multiplex PCR, while the TCRdb copy is restricted to in-frame clones and leaves out a portion. The sample shows 15,000 or so clones, more than 65% of them seen only once. CDR3 length: 14 amino acids. CDR1 and CDR2 (germline): ENHRY, SYGVKD. Trimming took off 1 base at V and 6 bases at J, with 11 bases between the two ends. The TCR was taken from a man aged 55 to 70 with T-cell large granular lymphocyte leukemia. Some clones in this sample may be carry-over from other donors' samples. The sequencing sample was made of peripheral blood mononuclear cells. This sequence joins TRBV10-3 and TRBJ2-3, with a possible D match to TRBD1 (6 bases). Written as DNA, the CDR3 is TGTGCCATCAGTGAGTTTGGGGACACGGATACGCAGTATTTT. Translating gives CAISEFGDTDTQYF.